The 32 T cell receptor beta chains below were found in one sample sequenced in a study of blood T cells in healthy people across ages. Together with a sample-barcoded 5' primer, a J-beta primer mix was included in a second PCR lasting about 6 to 11 cycles. Each CDR3 protein gets one entry after TCRdb re-called the 5' RACE reads with MiXCR. The sample includes 1.5 million to 2 million distinct CDR3 sequences, about two fifths seen only once; the top ten take roughly 23%. The sample was blood. Receptors were obtained from a human donor in good health.

The rearrangement joins TRBV29-1 to TRBJ1-2; TRBD1 is a possible D gene (5 bases). CDR3 size: 14 residues. From germline, CDR1 is SQVTM and CDR2 ANQGSEA. V lost 5 bases and J 2 bases, leaving 15 bases between the germline ends. The CDR3 protein is CSVLRIGENYGYTF. In DNA, the CDR3 is TGCAGCGTTCTGAGGATAGGGGAGAACTATGGCTACACCTTC.

The CDR3 DNA reads TGCGCCAGCTACGACAGAGAAGAGACCCAGTACTTC. It yields the protein CASYDREETQYF. This chain connects TRBV5-1 to TRBJ2-5; possibly TRBD1 for D (5 bases). V was pared by 7 bases and J by 3 bases, with 10 bases between. The CDR3 consists of 12 residues. Looked up from germline, CDR1 is SGHRS and CDR2 is YFSETQ.

The rearrangement joins TRBV11-1 to TRBJ2-7; D tentatively reads TRBD1 or TRBD2 (5 bases each). The CDR3 runs to 15 residues. Trimming shortened V by 4 bases and J by 6 bases, and 19 bases separated the two germline ends. CDR1 SGHAT and CDR2 FQDESV come from the germline V gene (reference sequence). The CDR3 here is CASSSRDAVYSEQYF. CDR3 in DNA: TGTGCCAGCAGCTCCCGGGACGCCGTTTACAGCGAGCAGTACTTC.

Only one count was recorded for this clonotype. The junction departs from the called germline gene at one end, perhaps through a read error. CDR3 loop: CTWSHPNTGGQPQHF. CDR3 DNA sequence: TGTACCTGGAGCCACCCCAATACAGGGGGTCAGCCCCAGCATTTT. The chain carries TRBV30 and TRBJ1-5, with 8 bases matching TRBD1. The CDR3 extends over 15 amino acids. Germline CDR1 reads GTSNPN; CDR2 reads SVGIG (reference sequence).

This clonotype was counted at least ten times. V is TRBV5-1 and J is TRBJ1-2, with a weak D call TRBD1 (6 bases). V lost 0 bases, J lost 1 base, and 13 bases lay in between. From germline, CDR1 is SGHRS and CDR2 YFSETQ. This CDR3 contains 16 residues. DNA of the CDR3: TGCGCCAGCAGCTTGGCCACCGGGACATTTAACTATGGCTACACCTTC. Amino acids: CASSLATGTFNYGYTF.

This chain links TRBV7-2 with TRBJ2-3; 11 bases line up with TRBD2. The CDR3 extends over 16 amino acids. Germline-derived CDR1 and CDR2 are SGHTA and FQGNSA. V was clipped by 5 bases and J by 0 bases; unmatched bases: 4. CDR3 in amino acids: CASSTRLAGSTDTQYF. CDR3 nucleotide sequence: TGTGCCAGCAGCACTAGACTAGCGGGGAGCACAGATACGCAGTATTTT.

The chain uses TRBV29-1 and TRBJ2-3; 10 bases agree with TRBD1. Trimming cost V 4 bases and J 3 bases; bases outside gene matches: 7. The germline V gene encodes CDR1 SQVTM and CDR2 ANQGSEA. The CDR3 loop spans 15 amino acids. The CDR3, as DNA: TGCAGCGTTGCCGGGACAGGGGTGGGGACAGATACGCAGTATTTT. Its translation: CSVAGTGVGTDTQYF.

The rearrangement joins TRBV6-1 to TRBJ2-1; 15 bases align to TRBD2. The CDR3 runs to 18 residues. CDR1 is MNHNS, CDR2 SASEGT, per germline. After removal of 5 bases from V and 5 bases from J, the junction contained 10 bases not matched to a gene. The CDR3 DNA sequence: TGTGCCAGCAGTCCAACTTGGACTAGCGGGGGGGTCAACAATGAGCAGTTCTTC. Amino acid sequence: CASSPTWTSGGVNNEQFF.

V is TRBV29-1 and J is TRBJ1-6; D ambiguous. V dropped 4 bases and J dropped 8 bases, with 12 bases sitting between them. The CDR3 runs to 13 residues. CDR1 SQVTM and CDR2 ANQGSEA come from the germline V gene. DNA of the CDR3: TGCAGCGTTGCCGGCAAAGGAGATTCACCCCTCCACTTT. Its translation is CSVAGKGDSPLHF.

The V call is TRBV7-2, the J call TRBJ2-7; the match to TRBD1 covers 8 bases. Per the germline V gene, CDR1 is SGHTA and CDR2 is FQGNSA. The CDR3 extends over 17 amino acids. The trim removed 2 bases at V and 3 bases at J, leaving 12 bases unmatched. The CDR3 sequence is CASSLSWGTGTGYEQYF. CDR3 bases: TGTGCCAGCAGCTTAAGTTGGGGAACCGGGACAGGCTACGAGCAGTACTTC.

Comments on this clonotype: Compared with germline, one end of the junction differs, possibly owing to a read error. V usage is TRBV6-5 and J usage is TRBJ2-3; a possible D gene is TRBD2 (7 bases). This CDR3 region has 13 residues. Germline CDR1 is MNHEY and CDR2 is SVGAGI. The CDR3 spells CTSSGGRTDTQYF. DNA of the CDR3: TGTACCAGCTCGGGGGGCAGGACAGATACGCAGTATTTT.

This chain joins TRBV12-3 or TRBV12-4 and TRBJ2-3; D may be TRBD1 (6 bases). Trimming stripped 3 bases from V and 0 bases from J, with 13 bases between. This CDR3 comprises 16 residues. The CDR3: CASSFQGFTSTDTQYF. CDR3 sequence (DNA): TGTGCCAGCAGTTTTCAGGGGTTTACTAGCACAGATACGCAGTATTTT.

This clonotype has only a few counts. The J gene is TRBJ2-7, the V gene TRBV20-1; 9 nucleotides agree with TRBD1. The CDR3 extends over 13 amino acids. After removal of 3 bases from V and 5 bases from J, the junction contained 5 bases not matched to a gene. Looked up from germline, CDR1 is DFQATT and CDR2 is SNEGSKA (reference sequence). The CDR3 DNA reads TGCAGTGCTAGTCTAGGGGACAGGGACGAGCAGTACTTC. Its protein product is CSASLGDRDEQYF.

This clonotype was detected only a few times. This chain joins TRBV9 and TRBJ1-2; TRBD1 agrees at 9 bases. This CDR3 contains 16 residues. Germline V gene lookup returns CDR1 SGDLS and CDR2 YYNGEE. Losses at the gene ends were 0 bases for V and 6 bases for J; bases not matched to a gene: 9. The CDR3 region has the DNA TGTGCCAGCAGCGTAGCTTTAGGGGACAGGGCGGATGGCTACACCTTC. Protein sequence: CASSVALGDRADGYTF.

This clonotype appeared a few times. The chain uses TRBV20-1 and TRBJ2-5, with D possibly being TRBD1 (6 bases). Germline CDR1 is DFQATT and CDR2 is SNEGSKA (reference sequence). There are 13 residues in the CDR3. V lost 6 bases to trimming and J lost 3 bases, with 14 bases between them. For the CDR3, the DNA is TGCAGTGCAGCTCAGGGGCCCAAAGAGACCCAGTACTTC. It yields the protein CSAAQGPKETQYF.

The chain combines TRBV20-1 with TRBJ1-2; no reliable D call. The CDR3 extends over 15 amino acids. The V gene lost 0 bases and the J gene lost 4 bases, with 15 bases spanning the gap. Per the germline V gene, CDR1 is DFQATT and CDR2 is SNEGSKA (reference sequence). The DNA of the CDR3 is TGCAGTGCTAGAGATGGAGAAGGAGGGAGCTATGGCTACACCTTC. This gives the protein CSARDGEGGSYGYTF.

This rearrangement joins TRBV11-2 to TRBJ2-1; 10 bases map to TRBD1. There are 15 residues in the CDR3. The germline CDR1 and CDR2 sequences are SGHAT and FQNNGV. Trimming took 4 bases from V and 7 from J; bases not matched to a gene: 7. CDR3 region: CASSSRDRGLNEQFF. The CDR3 DNA is TGTGCCAGCAGCTCCCGGGACAGGGGATTGAATGAGCAGTTCTTC.

This chain connects TRBV15 to TRBJ2-5; 7 nucleotides align to TRBD1. J was trimmed by 1 base and V by 5 bases; bases with no gene match: 7. In germline, CDR1 is LNHNV, CDR2 YYDKDF (reference sequence). This CDR3 has 15 residues. For the CDR3, the DNA is TGTGCCACCAGCGGACTGACAGGGATCCAAGAGACCCAGTACTTC. It yields the protein CATSGLTGIQETQYF.

The chain employs TRBV20-1 and TRBJ2-3; D assignment may be TRBD1 or TRBD2 (6 bases each). Germline V lookup: CDR1 DFQATT, CDR2 SNEGSKA (reference sequence). V lost 7 bases and J lost 2, with 16 bases in between. The CDR3 totals 14 residues. This chain's CDR3 is CSVLWGAYTDTQYF. Written as DNA, the CDR3 is TGCAGTGTTCTGTGGGGGGCCTACACAGATACGCAGTATTTT.

This clonotype was seen only a few times. This sequence joins TRBV30 and TRBJ2-2; D call uncertain. The germline V and J ends were trimmed by 3 bases and 0 bases, with 8 bases remaining between them. This CDR3 is 14 amino acids long. Per germline, CDR1 GTSNPN and CDR2 SVGIG (reference sequence). The CDR3 region has the DNA TGTGCCTGGAGAAAACACTCGAACACCGGGGAGCTGTTTTTT. Translating gives CAWRKHSNTGELFF.

This clonotype has only a few counts. The chain recombines TRBV13 with TRBJ1-1, with 8 bases lining up with TRBD1. V trimming: 4 bases; J trimming: 1 base; junction bases outside the gene matches: 5. The CDR3 is made up of 15 amino acids. CDR1 and CDR2 from the germline V gene are PRHDT and FYEKMQ (reference sequence). The CDR3 coding sequence is TGTGCCAGCAGCTCGGACAGGGCACAGAACACTGAAGCTTTCTTT. It specifies CASSSDRAQNTEAFF.

This chain connects TRBV7-8 to TRBJ1-5; weak D call: TRBD1 (5 bases). The germline V gene encodes CDR1 SGHVS and CDR2 FQNEAQ. CDR3 length: 14 amino acids. Between the trimmed V and J ends, which lost 5 bases and 7 bases, there was a span of 15 bases. The DNA for the CDR3 is TGTGCCAGCAGCAAGAGGGGCGTAATCCAGCCCCAGCATTTT. It is translated as CASSKRGVIQPQHF.

With regard to this clonotype: The missing conserved phenylalanine or tryptophan at the end of this CDR3 makes a read error likely. The genes are TRBV28 and TRBJ2-5, with D maybe TRBD1 (6 bases). With the DNA end fitting TRBJ2-7 better, the J assignment may be wrong. Looked up from germline, CDR1 is MDHEN and CDR2 is SYDVKM. The CDR3 runs to 12 residues. CDR3 amino acids: CASTLGTHEQYC. For the CDR3, the DNA is TGTGCCAGCACTCTCGGGACACACGAGCAGTACTGC.

The rearrangement uses TRBV5-1 and TRBJ2-1, with D possibly matching TRBD1 (6 bases). The CDR3 is made up of 16 amino acids. Between the trimmed V and J ends, which lost 4 bases and 3 bases, there was a span of 17 bases. Looked up from germline, CDR1 is SGHRS and CDR2 is YFSETQ. CDR3 sequence (DNA): TGCGCCAGCAGCCAATCACGGACAGTAGGCTACAATGAGCAGTTCTTC. It codes for CASSQSRTVGYNEQFF. Full variable domain (missing parts from reference TRBV5-1 and TRBJ2-1): KAGVTQTPRYLIKTRGQQVTLSCSPISGHRSVSWYQQTPGQGLQFLFEYFSETQRNKGNFPGRFSGRQFSNSRSEMNVSTLELGDSALYLCASSQSRTVGYNEQFFGPGTRLTVL.

A note on this clonotype: One end of the junction varies from germline; a read error may be responsible. The chain couples TRBV7-2 to TRBJ2-4; D could derive from TRBD1 or TRBD2 (5 bases each). The DNA matches TRBJ2-7 better at its end, which makes the J call doubtful. The CDR3 length is 13 residues. Germline CDR1 SGHTA, CDR2 FQGNSA. CDR3 bases: TGTGCCGGCAGCCGGGGCGAGGGCTACGAGCAGTACTTC. Residues: CAGSRGEGYEQYF.

The chain has TRBV20-1 and TRBJ2-5, with TRBD2 matching 16 bases. Germline CDR1 reads DFQATT; CDR2 reads SNEGSKA (reference sequence). The CDR3 has 17 amino acids. The J segment lost 5 bases and the V segment lost 0 bases, leaving 6 bases of the junction unmatched. The CDR3 sequence: CSARDKGLAGGRETQYF. The CDR3 DNA reads TGCAGTGCTAGAGATAAGGGACTAGCGGGGGGGAGGGAGACCCAGTACTTC.

V usage is TRBV18 and J usage is TRBJ1-1, with D hard to call. CDR3 size: 12 residues. Between the trimmed V and J ends, which lost 0 bases and 8 bases, there was a span of 7 bases. The V gene's germline CDR1 is KGHSH and CDR2 LQKENI. Here the CDR3 reads CASSPPVREAFF. The CDR3 bases are TGTGCCAGCTCACCACCGGTCAGGGAAGCTTTCTTT.

The rearrangement joins TRBV27 to TRBJ2-1; 8 positions match TRBD2. Germline CDR1 and CDR2: MNHEY and SMNVEV (reference sequence). There are 16 residues in the CDR3. The junction had 8 bases not matched to a gene; V was cut back by 3 bases and J by 4 bases. The DNA for the CDR3 is TGTGCCAGCAGTTTGGGCGGGGGGCCAGGTTACAATGAGCAGTTCTTC. Amino acids: CASSLGGGPGYNEQFF.

The J gene is TRBJ2-3, the V gene TRBV11-3; possibly TRBD1 for D (6 bases). Germline V gene lookup returns CDR1 SGHNT and CDR2 YENEEA. The CDR3 spans 15 residues. V was shortened by 5 bases and J by 8 bases, with 20 bases between the two germline ends. Written as DNA, the CDR3 is TGTGCCAGCAGCCCAGGGCGGCAGGGGTCAGGTACGCAGTATTTT. This codes for CASSPGRQGSGTQYF.

The V gene is TRBV9, the J gene TRBJ2-7; D perhaps matches TRBD1 (8 bases). V was pared by 3 bases and J by 5 bases, with 18 bases between. Germline-derived CDR1 and CDR2 are SGDLS and YYNGEE. The CDR3 contains 15 residues. The CDR3 region has the DNA TGTGCCAGCAGCGCAAGCGGGACAGGCTCTCACGAGCAGTACTTC. It is translated as CASSASGTGSHEQYF. The full variable domain, completed using reference TRBV9 and TRBJ2-7, is DSGVTQTPKHLITATGQRVTLRCSPRSGDLSVYWYQQSLDQGLQFLIQYYNGEERAKGNILERFSAQQFPDLHSELNLSSLELGDSALYFCASSASGTGSHEQYFGPGTRLTVT.

This clonotype showed up just a few times. The chain links TRBV20-1 to TRBJ2-3; 11 positions match TRBD2. Germline assignment: CDR1 DFQATT and CDR2 SNEGSKA (reference sequence). The CDR3 sequence is 16 residues long. The ends lost 6 bases at V and 4 bases at J; junction bases unmatched: 12. CDR3 sequence (DNA): TGCAGTGCGCGAAAACTAGCGGGGGTCCAGGCAGATACGCAGTATTTT. Its protein product is CSARKLAGVQADTQYF.

This clonotype appeared a few times. The rearrangement uses TRBV10-3 and TRBJ2-1; D not resolved. Trimming removed 0 bases from V and 8 bases from J, with 17 bases in between. CDR1 ENHRY and CDR2 SYGVKD come from the germline V gene. This CDR3 contains 16 residues. In DNA, the CDR3 is TGTGCCATCAGTGAGTCTCGGATTAGGGCTGGGGATGAGCAGTTCTTC. Translating it yields CAISESRIRAGDEQFF.